This T cell receptor (beta chain) was sequenced in a study of cytomegalovirus exposure and HLA in healthy donors. Study-wide context: An early release of data contained around 80 million unique TCRs, which came from HLA-typed donors.

The PCR employed 60 Vbeta primers together with 13 Jbeta primers. Measured with immunoSEQ multiplex PCR; TCRdb has only the in-frame clones, and not every one. The repertoire holds over 100,000 clones, more than 70% seen once, with about 3.9% in the top ten. Germline V gene lookup returns CDR1 SGHRS and CDR2 YFSETQ. This CDR3 is built from 13 residues. V lost 7 bases to trimming and J lost 3 bases; unmatched junction nucleotides: 2. Whole-study findings and limits: In a later analysis, at a false discovery rate of 0.05, some 17,000 TCR beta sequences were associated with HLA alleles. The authors later linked a missense DCLRE1C variant to TCR beta V- and J-gene trimming.

This clone was seen a single time. The antigen remains undetermined. V is TRBV5-1 and J is TRBJ2-2, with 8 nucleotides matching TRBD2. The receptor's source is a man between 45 and 60 years old in good health and CMV-seropositive. Source material: PBMCs. Written as DNA, the CDR3 is TGCGCCAGCGAACTAGCGGACACCGGGGAGCTGTTTTTT. Protein product: CASELADTGELFF.